The rows below give T cell receptor beta chains drawn from one sample of a study of T cell repertoires in cytomegalovirus infection. Their antigen targets remain unknown. One entry per CDR3 protein results from TCRdb running MiXCR on the reads. The sample has some 350,000 distinct CDR3 sequences; 34% are singletons. The source material was cultured PBMCs, sampled from culture after CMV antigen stimulation. The origin of the receptors is a human donor in good health (CMV status not recorded). Some clones in this sample may be carry-over from other donors' samples. Each CDR3 is given with its conserved first and last residue. Fields, in order: V gene, clone size, CDR3 length, D gene, J gene, CDR3 protein, CDR3 DNA. D genes are given only for firm matches. The size of a clone is reported for some rows only, either as once, few or many, or as a class for expanded clones.

v_call: TRBV19; clone_size: NA; cdr3_length: 12; d_call: NA; j_call: TRBJ1-3; cdr3_aa: CASSIAGNTIYF; cdr3_nt: TGTGCCAGTAGTATAGCGGGAAACACCATATATTTT
v_call: TRBV9; clone_size: NA; cdr3_length: 15; d_call: TRBD2; j_call: TRBJ2-1; cdr3_aa: CASSVETSGYIEQFF; cdr3_nt: TGTGCCAGCAGCGTGGAAACTAGCGGGTACATTGAGCAGTTCTTC
v_call: TRBV7-2; clone_size: once; cdr3_length: 16; d_call: NA; j_call: TRBJ1-3; cdr3_aa: CASSLVFAGSGNTTYF; cdr3_nt: TGTGCCAGCAGCTTAGTATTCGCAGGGTCTGGAAACACCACATATTTT
v_call: TRBV12-3/TRBV12-4; clone_size: NA; cdr3_length: 16; d_call: NA; j_call: TRBJ1-5; cdr3_aa: CASSLSAGRGNQPQHF; cdr3_nt: TGTGCCAGCAGTTTATCAGCAGGGAGAGGCAATCAGCCCCAGCATTTT
v_call: TRBV7-2; clone_size: few; cdr3_length: 14; d_call: TRBD1; j_call: TRBJ1-1; cdr3_aa: CASSPRDRGTEAFF; cdr3_nt: TGTGCCAGCAGCCCCCGGGACAGGGGCACTGAAGCTTTCTTT
v_call: TRBV2; clone_size: NA; cdr3_length: 15; d_call: TRBD2; j_call: TRBJ2-4; cdr3_aa: CASSPGTSGRNIQYF; cdr3_nt: TGTGCCAGCAGTCCCGGGACTAGCGGGAGAAACATTCAGTACTTC
v_call: TRBV7-2; clone_size: NA; cdr3_length: 16; d_call: NA; j_call: TRBJ1-1; cdr3_aa: CASSLGGGGGNTEAFF; cdr3_nt: TGTGCCAGCAGCCTGGGGGGGGGGGGGGGGAACACTGAAGCTTTCTTT
v_call: TRBV12-3/TRBV12-4; clone_size: few; cdr3_length: 13; d_call: NA; j_call: TRBJ2-2; cdr3_aa: CASSLAVGAELFF; cdr3_nt: TGTGCCAGCAGTTTAGCGGTTGGAGCGGAGCTGTTTTTT
v_call: TRBV4-1; clone_size: NA; cdr3_length: 13; d_call: NA; j_call: TRBJ1-5; cdr3_aa: CASSQVGKRRQHF; cdr3_nt: TGCGCCAGCAGCCAAGTTGGTAAGCGGCGCCAGCATTTT
v_call: TRBV19; clone_size: once; cdr3_length: 15; d_call: TRBD1; j_call: TRBJ1-2; cdr3_aa: CASMRWGQANYGYTF; cdr3_nt: TGTGCCAGTATGCGGTGGGGACAGGCGAACTATGGCTACACCTTC
v_call: TRBV27; clone_size: NA; cdr3_length: 14; d_call: NA; j_call: TRBJ2-7; cdr3_aa: CASKRLARHYEQYF; cdr3_nt: TGTGCCAGCAAACGCCTAGCGAGACACTACGAGCAGTACTTC
v_call: TRBV7-9; clone_size: NA; cdr3_length: 17; d_call: NA; j_call: TRBJ2-7; cdr3_aa: CASSLDSSSGNTYEQYF; cdr3_nt: TGTGCCAGCAGCTTAGATTCTTCGAGCGGTAACACCTACGAGCAGTACTTC
v_call: TRBV27; clone_size: NA; cdr3_length: 15; d_call: NA; j_call: TRBJ2-6; cdr3_aa: CASSLDSAGANVLTF; cdr3_nt: TGTGCCAGCAGTTTAGACTCTGCTGGGGCCAACGTCCTGACTTTC
v_call: TRBV24-1; clone_size: few; cdr3_length: 15; d_call: NA; j_call: TRBJ2-1; cdr3_aa: CATSDQESSYNEQFF; cdr3_nt: TGTGCCACCAGTGATCAGGAAAGCTCCTACAATGAGCAGTTCTTC
v_call: TRBV20-1; clone_size: NA; cdr3_length: 13; d_call: TRBD2; j_call: TRBJ2-5; cdr3_aa: CSAMPGLGETQYF; cdr3_nt: TGCAGTGCTATGCCGGGACTAGGAGAGACCCAGTACTTC
v_call: TRBV10-3; clone_size: few; cdr3_length: 13; d_call: NA; j_call: TRBJ2-3; cdr3_aa: CAISEENTDTQYF; cdr3_nt: TGTGCCATCAGCGAGGAGAACACAGATACGCAGTATTTT
v_call: TRBV20-1; clone_size: NA; cdr3_length: 14; d_call: TRBD1; j_call: TRBJ2-3; cdr3_aa: CSAPKTGGLDTQYF; cdr3_nt: TGCAGTGCTCCAAAGACAGGGGGCTTAGATACGCAGTATTTT
v_call: TRBV19; clone_size: few; cdr3_length: 12; d_call: NA; j_call: TRBJ2-1; cdr3_aa: CASSTSYNEQFF; cdr3_nt: TGTGCCAGTAGTACAAGTTACAATGAGCAGTTCTTC
v_call: TRBV28; clone_size: NA; cdr3_length: 17; d_call: TRBD2; j_call: TRBJ2-1; cdr3_aa: CASTPAGTTDSYNEQFF; cdr3_nt: TGTGCCAGCACCCCAGCTGGGACTACCGACTCCTACAATGAGCAGTTCTTC
v_call: TRBV7-8; clone_size: many; cdr3_length: 17; d_call: TRBD2; j_call: TRBJ2-5; cdr3_aa: CASSSWTSGRLAETQYF; cdr3_nt: TGTGCCAGCAGCTCCTGGACTAGCGGGAGGCTCGCGGAGACCCAGTACTTC
v_call: TRBV12-3/TRBV12-4; clone_size: NA; cdr3_length: 15; d_call: NA; j_call: TRBJ2-3; cdr3_aa: CASREGDFSTDTQYF; cdr3_nt: TGTGCCAGCAGGGAGGGGGACTTCAGCACAGATACGCAGTATTTT
v_call: TRBV6-1; clone_size: few; cdr3_length: 15; d_call: TRBD2; j_call: TRBJ2-1; cdr3_aa: CASRTAGGPRNEQFF; cdr3_nt: TGTGCCAGCAGAACCGCGGGAGGGCCGAGGAATGAGCAGTTCTTC
v_call: TRBV7-8; clone_size: many; cdr3_length: 14; d_call: NA; j_call: TRBJ2-1; cdr3_aa: CASSLGPRNNEQFF; cdr3_nt: TGTGCCAGCAGCTTAGGTCCGAGAAACAATGAGCAGTTCTTC
v_call: TRBV5-1; clone_size: NA; cdr3_length: 17; d_call: TRBD2; j_call: TRBJ2-5; cdr3_aa: CASSLYNSGRIQETQYF; cdr3_nt: TGCGCCAGCAGCTTGTATAACAGCGGGAGGATCCAAGAGACCCAGTACTTC
v_call: TRBV12-3/TRBV12-4; clone_size: NA; cdr3_length: 13; d_call: TRBD1; j_call: TRBJ1-2; cdr3_aa: CASKKTGEDGYTF; cdr3_nt: TGTGCCAGCAAGAAGACAGGGGAGGATGGCTACACCTTC
v_call: TRBV7-2; clone_size: NA; cdr3_length: 15; d_call: TRBD1; j_call: TRBJ2-7; cdr3_aa: CASSLGPGTDYEQYF; cdr3_nt: TGTGCCAGCAGCTTAGGACCCGGGACAGACTACGAGCAGTACTTC
v_call: TRBV7-2; clone_size: few; cdr3_length: 12; d_call: NA; j_call: TRBJ2-7; cdr3_aa: CASRRPGTPQYF; cdr3_nt: TGTGCCAGCAGAAGACCTGGAACACCGCAGTACTTC
v_call: TRBV6-1; clone_size: NA; cdr3_length: 14; d_call: TRBD1; j_call: TRBJ1-2; cdr3_aa: CASTQGQGAYGYTF; cdr3_nt: TGTGCCAGCACCCAAGGACAGGGGGCGTATGGCTACACCTTC
v_call: TRBV7-2; clone_size: many; cdr3_length: 13; d_call: NA; j_call: TRBJ2-3; cdr3_aa: CASSQRNPDTQYF; cdr3_nt: TGTGCCAGCAGCCAACGGAACCCAGATACGCAGTATTTT
v_call: TRBV28; clone_size: NA; cdr3_length: 16; d_call: TRBD1; j_call: TRBJ1-6; cdr3_aa: CASSSPGQGGDSPLHF; cdr3_nt: TGTGCCAGCAGTTCACCGGGACAGGGCGGCGACTCACCCCTCCACTTT
v_call: TRBV7-9; clone_size: NA; cdr3_length: 16; d_call: TRBD1; j_call: TRBJ1-3; cdr3_aa: CASSSGQGTEGNTIYF; cdr3_nt: TGTGCCAGCAGCTCGGGACAGGGTACGGAGGGAAACACCATATATTTT
v_call: TRBV2; clone_size: NA; cdr3_length: 14; d_call: NA; j_call: TRBJ2-1; cdr3_aa: CASSPTLIGGEQFF; cdr3_nt: TGTGCCAGCAGTCCGACGTTGATTGGCGGTGAGCAGTTCTTC
v_call: TRBV7-2; clone_size: many; cdr3_length: 17; d_call: TRBD2; j_call: TRBJ2-7; cdr3_aa: CASSRRIRREVGYEQYF; cdr3_nt: TGTGCCAGCAGCCGCCGGATACGGCGGGAGGTCGGTTACGAGCAGTACTTC
v_call: TRBV4-2; clone_size: few; cdr3_length: 19; d_call: NA; j_call: TRBJ2-3; cdr3_aa: CASSQDRLRIASFTDTQYF; cdr3_nt: TGTGCCAGCAGCCAAGATCGGCTGAGGATAGCGAGTTTCACAGATACGCAGTATTTT
v_call: TRBV12-3/TRBV12-4; clone_size: NA; cdr3_length: 11; d_call: TRBD1; j_call: TRBJ1-2; cdr3_aa: CAIRDRDGYTF; cdr3_nt: TGTGCCATTAGGGACAGGGACGGCTACACCTTC
v_call: TRBV27; clone_size: NA; cdr3_length: 17; d_call: TRBD2; j_call: TRBJ2-7; cdr3_aa: CASSRPTSVIGLVEQYF; cdr3_nt: TGTGCCAGCAGTCGCCCGACTAGCGTGATTGGGCTGGTGGAGCAGTACTTC
v_call: TRBV7-2; clone_size: many; cdr3_length: 15; d_call: TRBD1; j_call: TRBJ2-1; cdr3_aa: CASSFDRGSYNEQFF; cdr3_nt: TGTGCCAGCAGCTTCGACAGGGGATCTTACAATGAGCAGTTCTTC
v_call: TRBV7-8; clone_size: few; cdr3_length: 16; d_call: TRBD1; j_call: TRBJ1-2; cdr3_aa: CASSPRGGGGHYGYTF; cdr3_nt: TGTGCCAGCAGCCCCAGGGGAGGGGGCGGTCACTATGGCTACACCTTC
v_call: TRBV6-5; clone_size: few; cdr3_length: 17; d_call: NA; j_call: TRBJ1-6; cdr3_aa: CASSRDGGSSYNSPLHF; cdr3_nt: TGTGCCAGCAGTCGGGACGGTGGGAGCTCCTATAATTCACCCCTCCACTTT
v_call: TRBV20-1; clone_size: NA; cdr3_length: 14; d_call: TRBD2; j_call: TRBJ2-7; cdr3_aa: CSASGTSGSFEQYF; cdr3_nt: TGCAGTGCTAGCGGGACTAGCGGGAGTTTCGAGCAGTACTTC
v_call: TRBV29-1; clone_size: few; cdr3_length: 14; d_call: TRBD1; j_call: TRBJ2-7; cdr3_aa: CSVSITGQPYEQYF; cdr3_nt: TGCAGCGTGTCTATTACGGGACAGCCCTACGAGCAGTACTTC
v_call: TRBV28; clone_size: NA; cdr3_length: 14; d_call: TRBD1; j_call: TRBJ1-4; cdr3_aa: CASRSGQGNEKLFF; cdr3_nt: TGTGCCAGCAGGTCGGGACAGGGTAATGAAAAACTGTTTTTT
v_call: TRBV18; clone_size: NA; cdr3_length: 12; d_call: NA; j_call: TRBJ1-1; cdr3_aa: CASSPLSGEAFF; cdr3_nt: TGTGCCAGCTCACCACTGTCGGGGGAAGCTTTCTTT
v_call: TRBV12-3/TRBV12-4; clone_size: NA; cdr3_length: 13; d_call: TRBD1; j_call: TRBJ1-1; cdr3_aa: CASSLRQGAEAFF; cdr3_nt: TGTGCCAGCAGTCTTCGACAGGGGGCTGAAGCTTTCTTT
v_call: TRBV7-9; clone_size: few; cdr3_length: 14; d_call: NA; j_call: TRBJ2-3; cdr3_aa: CASSLGEWVDTQYF; cdr3_nt: TGTGCCAGCAGCTTGGGGGAATGGGTGGATACGCAGTATTTT
v_call: TRBV6-6; clone_size: NA; cdr3_length: 16; d_call: NA; j_call: TRBJ2-7; cdr3_aa: CASRLEGQLSSYEQYF; cdr3_nt: TGTGCCAGCAGGCTGGAAGGACAGTTGAGCTCCTACGAGCAGTACTTC
v_call: TRBV12-3/TRBV12-4; clone_size: few; cdr3_length: 14; d_call: NA; j_call: TRBJ1-3; cdr3_aa: CASSFDYSGNTIYF; cdr3_nt: TGTGCCAGCAGTTTCGATTACTCTGGAAACACCATATATTTT
v_call: TRBV27; clone_size: once; cdr3_length: 11; d_call: NA; j_call: TRBJ1-1; cdr3_aa: CASSPGSEAFF; cdr3_nt: TGTGCCAGCAGTCCAGGATCTGAAGCTTTCTTT
v_call: TRBV7-2; clone_size: NA; cdr3_length: 17; d_call: NA; j_call: TRBJ1-2; cdr3_aa: CASSLMAGGNSNYGYTF; cdr3_nt: TGTGCCAGCAGCTTAATGGCGGGAGGGAATTCTAACTATGGCTACACCTTC
v_call: TRBV19; clone_size: few; cdr3_length: 13; d_call: TRBD1; j_call: TRBJ1-2; cdr3_aa: CASSIETGEGYTF; cdr3_nt: TGTGCCAGTAGTATAGAAACAGGGGAAGGCTACACCTTC
v_call: TRBV7-6; clone_size: NA; cdr3_length: 15; d_call: NA; j_call: TRBJ1-1; cdr3_aa: CASNRARYMNTEAFF; cdr3_nt: TGTGCCAGCAACCGGGCTCGGTACATGAACACTGAAGCTTTCTTT
v_call: TRBV6-5; clone_size: NA; cdr3_length: 15; d_call: NA; j_call: TRBJ1-2; cdr3_aa: CASSYQVTAGRSYTF; cdr3_nt: TGTGCCAGCAGTTACCAGGTAACCGCTGGACGAAGCTACACCTTC
v_call: TRBV6-5; clone_size: NA; cdr3_length: 17; d_call: NA; j_call: TRBJ1-1; cdr3_aa: CASRSPPFSGVGTEAFF; cdr3_nt: TGTGCCAGCAGAAGCCCCCCCTTTTCGGGCGTTGGGACTGAAGCTTTCTTT
v_call: TRBV28; clone_size: many; cdr3_length: 15; d_call: TRBD1; j_call: TRBJ2-7; cdr3_aa: CASSSWTGSSYEQYF; cdr3_nt: TGTGCCAGCAGTTCCTGGACAGGGAGCTCCTACGAGCAGTACTTC
v_call: TRBV7-3; clone_size: few; cdr3_length: 14; d_call: NA; j_call: TRBJ2-3; cdr3_aa: CASSSGRTTDTQYF; cdr3_nt: TGTGCCAGCAGCTCCGGACGGACCACAGATACGCAGTATTTT